The 8 T cell receptor beta chains below were found in one sample sequenced in a study of control samples from healthy donors and cancer patients. Profiling relied on immunoSEQ multiplex PCR, and the TCRdb table lists in-frame clones only, not all of them. This sample has some 140,000 clones, with 85% to 90% found just once. Input material: PBMCs. Receptors were obtained from a man aged 50 or older with head and neck cancer.

The genes are TRBV10-2 and TRBJ2-2, with D possibly matching TRBD1 (6 bases). Germline-derived CDR1 and CDR2 are WSHSY and SAAADI. V lost 0 bases and J lost 5, with 10 bases in between. The CDR3 totals 15 residues. CDR3 loop: CASSESTRGTGELFF. The CDR3 nucleotides are TGCGCCAGCAGTGAGTCGACGAGGGGGACCGGGGAGCTGTTTTTT.

V and J are TRBV19 and TRBJ1-4, with TRBD1 as a possible D gene (5 bases). Deletions cut 5 bases from V and 0 bases from J, with 7 bases between. From germline, CDR1 is LNHDA and CDR2 SQIVND (reference sequence). The CDR3 consists of 14 residues. The DNA of the CDR3 is TGTGCCAGTAGTTACAGGACAACTAATGAAAAACTGTTTTTT. It is translated as CASSYRTTNEKLFF.

This chain uses TRBV5-1 with TRBJ2-2; 9 nucleotides agree with TRBD1. Germline V lookup: CDR1 SGHRS, CDR2 YFSETQ. This CDR3 has 14 residues. V trimming: 4 bases; J trimming: 5 bases; junction bases outside the gene matches: 3. Written as DNA, the CDR3 is TGCGCCAGCAGCCCTGGGACAGGGACCGGGGAGCTGTTTTTT. Its protein product is CASSPGTGTGELFF.

The J gene is TRBJ2-1, the V gene TRBV27, with D uncertain. The CDR3 extends over 13 amino acids. The germline V and J ends were trimmed by 3 bases and 9 bases, with 12 bases remaining between them. The V gene's germline CDR1 is MNHEY and CDR2 SMNVEV (reference sequence). The CDR3 DNA is TGTGCCAGCAGTTTGGAATTGCGCAGTGAGCAGTTCTTC. Encoded protein: CASSLELRSEQFF.

This rearrangement joins TRBV5-1 to TRBJ2-1, with 11 bases aligning to TRBD2. The germline gives CDR1 SGHRS, CDR2 YFSETQ. The CDR3 runs to 19 residues. The V gene end was trimmed by 1 base and the J gene end by 7 bases; junction bases not matched to a gene: 16. This CDR3 reads CASSLNLVGTLAGVNEQFF. CDR3 nucleotides: TGCGCCAGCAGCTTGAATCTGGTTGGCACACTAGCGGGAGTGAATGAGCAGTTCTTC.

This clone was counted only a few times. The same CDR3 can be traced to other DNA sequences in this sample. The rearrangement links TRBV2 to TRBJ1-5, with TRBD1 matching 7 bases. The trim removed 6 bases at V and 4 bases at J, leaving 3 bases unmatched. The CDR3 covers 13 residues. Germline loops: CDR1 SNHLY, CDR2 FYNNEI. The CDR3 is CASRGQINQPQHF. CDR3 nucleotide sequence: TGTGCCAGCAGGGGACAGATTAATCAGCCCCAGCATTTT.

V and J are TRBV6-5 and TRBJ1-2; D remains unclear. From germline, CDR1 is MNHEY and CDR2 SVGAGI. CDR3 length: 14 residues. Trimming removed 0 bases from V and 8 bases from J, with 13 bases in between. Written as DNA, the CDR3 is TGTGCCAGCAGTTACTCGATCACTTTGGAAGGCTACACCTTC. Protein: CASSYSITLEGYTF.

This chain uses TRBV5-1 with TRBJ2-7, with D perhaps assigned TRBD1 or TRBD2 (6 bases each). Per germline, CDR1 SGHRS and CDR2 YFSETQ. Trimming removed 0 bases from V and 4 bases from J, with 14 bases in between. This CDR3 comprises 15 residues. Written as DNA, the CDR3 is TGCGCCAGCAGCTTGGGGGGGGCGGACTTTTACGAGCAGTACTTC. Its translation: CASSLGGADFYEQYF.